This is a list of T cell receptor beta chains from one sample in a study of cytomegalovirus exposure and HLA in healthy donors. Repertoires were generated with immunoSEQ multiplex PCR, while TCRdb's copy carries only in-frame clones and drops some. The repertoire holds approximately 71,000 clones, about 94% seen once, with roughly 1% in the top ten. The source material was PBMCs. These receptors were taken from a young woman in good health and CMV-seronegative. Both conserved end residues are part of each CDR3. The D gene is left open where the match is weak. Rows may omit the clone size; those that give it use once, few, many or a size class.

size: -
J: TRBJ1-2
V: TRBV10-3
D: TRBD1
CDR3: CATRTGGDGGYTF
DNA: TGTGCCACTAGGACAGGGGGCGACGGTGGCTACACCTTC

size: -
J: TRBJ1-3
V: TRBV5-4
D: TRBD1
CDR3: CASRPGQDVDSGNTIYF
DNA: TGTGCCAGCAGGCCGGGACAGGATGTCGACTCTGGAAACACCATATATTTT

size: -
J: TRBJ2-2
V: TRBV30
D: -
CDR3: CAWTLETPTRELFF
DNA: TGTGCCTGGACCTTGGAGACCCCGACCCGGGAGCTGTTTTTT

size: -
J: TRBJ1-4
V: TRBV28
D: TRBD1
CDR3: CASSAGQGGEKLFF
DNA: TGTGCCAGCAGTGCCGGACAGGGTGGTGAAAAACTGTTTTTT

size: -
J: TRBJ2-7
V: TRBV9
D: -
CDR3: CASSVGLLDEQYF
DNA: TGTGCCAGCAGCGTTGGGCTCTTGGACGAGCAGTACTTC

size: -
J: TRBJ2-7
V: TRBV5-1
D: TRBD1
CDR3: CASSGSRTGTYEQYF
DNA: TGCGCCAGCAGCGGATCTAGGACAGGAACATACGAGCAGTACTTC

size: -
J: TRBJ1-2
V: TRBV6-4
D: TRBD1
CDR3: CASSADRGGGYTF
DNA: TGTGCCAGCAGTGCTGACAGGGGCGGCGGCTACACCTTC

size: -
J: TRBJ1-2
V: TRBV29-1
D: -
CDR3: CSVGEEGGRGYTF
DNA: TGCAGCGTTGGAGAAGAGGGCGGGCGGGGCTACACCTTC

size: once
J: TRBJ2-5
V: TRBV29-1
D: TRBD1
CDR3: CSTTAGGGVETQYF
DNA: TGCAGCACCACCGCAGGGGGCGGAGTGGAGACCCAGTACTTC

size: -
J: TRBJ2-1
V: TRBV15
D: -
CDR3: CATSRGRQGKSEQFF
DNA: TGTGCCACCAGCAGAGGTAGGCAGGGGAAGAGTGAGCAGTTCTTC

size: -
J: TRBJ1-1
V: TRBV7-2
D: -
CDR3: CASSPSHQPSRGNTEAFF
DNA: TGTGCCAGCAGCCCAAGTCATCAACCGAGCAGGGGGAACACTGAAGCTTTCTTT

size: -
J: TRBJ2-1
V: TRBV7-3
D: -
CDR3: CASSSGEATYNEQFF
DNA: TGTGCCAGCAGCTCCGGAGAGGCAACTTACAATGAGCAGTTCTTC

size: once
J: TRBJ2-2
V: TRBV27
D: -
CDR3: CASRPLESPTGELFF
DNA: TGTGCCAGCAGACCCCTCGAGAGCCCCACCGGGGAGCTGTTTTTT

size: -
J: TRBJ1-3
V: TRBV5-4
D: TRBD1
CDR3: CASSLGDRDNTIYF
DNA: TGTGCCAGCAGCTTGGGCGACAGGGATAACACCATATATTTT

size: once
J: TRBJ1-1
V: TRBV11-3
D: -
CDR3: CASSSGGDPNTEAFF
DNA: TGTGCCAGCAGCTCCGGGGGAGACCCGAACACTGAAGCTTTCTTT

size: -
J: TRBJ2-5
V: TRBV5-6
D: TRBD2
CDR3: CASSSVLADQETQYF
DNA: TGTGCCAGCAGCTCGGTACTAGCGGACCAAGAGACCCAGTACTTC

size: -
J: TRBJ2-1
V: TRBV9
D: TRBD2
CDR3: CASSVTGAGDSYNEQFF
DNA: TGTGCCAGCAGCGTAACGGGAGCGGGGGACTCCTACAATGAGCAGTTCTTC

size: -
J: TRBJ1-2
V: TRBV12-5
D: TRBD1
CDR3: CASGSFTGDGYTF
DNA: TGTGCTAGTGGTTCGTTCACAGGGGATGGCTACACCTTC

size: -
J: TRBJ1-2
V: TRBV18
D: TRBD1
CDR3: CASSETGNYGYTF
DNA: TGTGCCAGCTCAGAGACAGGGAACTATGGCTACACCTTC

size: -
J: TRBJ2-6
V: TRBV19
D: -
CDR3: CASSIAGLAGANVLTF
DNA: TGTGCCAGTAGTATAGCTGGCCTCGCTGGGGCCAACGTCCTGACTTTC

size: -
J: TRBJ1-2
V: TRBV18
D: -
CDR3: CASSDETAYGYTF
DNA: TGTGCCAGCTCGGATGAGACAGCCTATGGCTACACCTTC

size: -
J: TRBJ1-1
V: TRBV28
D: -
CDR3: CASRGGSQYTEAFF
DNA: TGTGCCAGCAGGGGGGGGAGCCAGTACACTGAAGCTTTCTTT

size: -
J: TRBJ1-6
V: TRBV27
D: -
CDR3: CASSSGGLPPVSPLHF
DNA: TGTGCCAGCAGTTCAGGAGGACTACCACCTGTTTCACCCCTCCACTTT

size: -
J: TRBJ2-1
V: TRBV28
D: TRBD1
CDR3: CASSLSGTGGNEQFF
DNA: TGTGCCAGCAGTCTCTCCGGGACAGGGGGCAATGAGCAGTTCTTC

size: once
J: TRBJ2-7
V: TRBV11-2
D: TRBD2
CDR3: CASSPIAGASSYEQYF
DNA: TGTGCCAGCAGCCCTATAGCGGGGGCGAGCTCCTACGAGCAGTACTTC

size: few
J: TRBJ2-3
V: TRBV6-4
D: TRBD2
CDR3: CASSESGGGATDTQYF
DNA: TGTGCCAGCAGTGAGTCGGGCGGGGGGGCAACGGATACGCAGTATTTT

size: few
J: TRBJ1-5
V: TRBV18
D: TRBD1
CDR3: CASSPGTDQPQHF
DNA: TGTGCCAGCTCACCCGGGACAGATCAGCCCCAGCATTTT

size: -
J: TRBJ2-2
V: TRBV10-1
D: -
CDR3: CASSDPRENTGELFF
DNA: TGCGCCAGCAGTGACCCACGGGAAAACACCGGGGAGCTGTTTTTT

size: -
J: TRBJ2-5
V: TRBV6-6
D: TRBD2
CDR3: CASGRAGETQYF
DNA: TGTGCTAGCGGGAGGGCCGGAGAGACCCAGTACTTC

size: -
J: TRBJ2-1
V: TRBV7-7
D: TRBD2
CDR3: CASSPSTSGVNEQFF
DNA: TGTGCCAGCAGCCCCTCGACTAGCGGGGTCAATGAGCAGTTCTTC

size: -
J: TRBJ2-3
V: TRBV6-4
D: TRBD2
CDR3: CASSTGGSTDTQYF
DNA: TGTGCCAGCAGTACCGGGGGGAGCACAGATACGCAGTATTTT

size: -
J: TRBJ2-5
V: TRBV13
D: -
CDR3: CASSSRVETQYF
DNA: TGTGCCAGCAGCTCGAGGGTGGAGACCCAGTACTTC

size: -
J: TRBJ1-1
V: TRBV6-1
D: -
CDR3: CASSEIGGMNTEAFF
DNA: TGTGCCAGCAGTGAAATTGGGGGCATGAACACTGAAGCTTTCTTT

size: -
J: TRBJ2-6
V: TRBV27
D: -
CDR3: CASSLSFSGANVLTF
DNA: TGTGCCAGCAGTTTGTCTTTCTCTGGGGCCAACGTCCTGACTTTC

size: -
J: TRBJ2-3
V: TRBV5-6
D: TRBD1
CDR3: CASSLTGEADTQYF
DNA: TGTGCCAGCAGCTTGACAGGGGAAGCAGATACGCAGTATTTT

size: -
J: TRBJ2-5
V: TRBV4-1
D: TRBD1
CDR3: CASSQTGGETQYF
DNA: TGCGCCAGCAGCCAGACAGGGGGAGAGACCCAGTACTTC

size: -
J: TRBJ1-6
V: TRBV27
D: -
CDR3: CASSIYSYNSPLHF
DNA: TGTGCCAGCAGTATCTACTCCTATAATTCACCCCTCCACTTT

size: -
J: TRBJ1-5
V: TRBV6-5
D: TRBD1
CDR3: CASSVDRDRQPQHF
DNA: TGTGCCAGCAGCGTGGACAGGGATCGTCAGCCCCAGCATTTT

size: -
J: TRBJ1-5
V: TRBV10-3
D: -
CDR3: CATRGREDQPQHF
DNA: TGTGCCACCAGGGGCAGGGAGGATCAGCCCCAGCATTTT

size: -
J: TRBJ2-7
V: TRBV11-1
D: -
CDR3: CASSLAEVFYEQYF
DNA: TGTGCCAGCAGCTTAGCGGAGGTTTTCTACGAGCAGTACTTC

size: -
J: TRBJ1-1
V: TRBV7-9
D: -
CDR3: CASSFMNTEAFF
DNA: TGTGCCAGCAGCTTTATGAACACTGAAGCTTTCTTT

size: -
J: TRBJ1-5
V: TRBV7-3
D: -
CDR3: CASFGGGNNQPQHF
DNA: TGTGCCAGCTTTGGGGGGGGAAACAATCAGCCCCAGCATTTT

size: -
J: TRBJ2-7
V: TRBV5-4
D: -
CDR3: CASSFRDSYEQYF
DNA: TGTGCCAGCAGTTTCCGAGACAGCTACGAGCAGTACTTC

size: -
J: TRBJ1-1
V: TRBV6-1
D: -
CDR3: CASRLDSLWGAFF
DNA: TGTGCCAGCAGGCTGGACAGCCTATGGGGAGCTTTCTTT

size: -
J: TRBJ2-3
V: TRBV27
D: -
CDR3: CASSPHTDTQYF
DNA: TGTGCCAGCAGTCCCCACACAGATACGCAGTATTTT

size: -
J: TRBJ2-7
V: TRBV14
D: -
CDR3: CASSMGRQYSPYEQYF
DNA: TGTGCCAGCAGCATGGGCAGGCAGTATTCCCCCTACGAGCAGTACTTC

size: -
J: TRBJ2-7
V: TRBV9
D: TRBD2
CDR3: CASSVTSSGRSSYEQYF
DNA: TGTGCCAGCAGCGTAACAAGTAGCGGGAGGTCCTCCTACGAGCAGTACTTC